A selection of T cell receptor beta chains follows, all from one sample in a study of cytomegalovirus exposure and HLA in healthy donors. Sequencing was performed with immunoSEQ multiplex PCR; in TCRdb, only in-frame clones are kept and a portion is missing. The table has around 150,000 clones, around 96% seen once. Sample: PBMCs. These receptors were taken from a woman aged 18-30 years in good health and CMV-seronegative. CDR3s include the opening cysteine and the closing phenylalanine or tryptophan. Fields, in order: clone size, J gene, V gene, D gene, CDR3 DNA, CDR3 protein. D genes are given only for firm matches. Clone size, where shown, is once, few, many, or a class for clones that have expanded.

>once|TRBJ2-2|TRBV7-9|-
TGTGCCAGCAGCCCAGGACGGGGAGGAGAGGGCACCGGGGAGCTGTTTTTT
CASSPGRGGEGTGELFF
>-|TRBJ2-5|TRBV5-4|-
TGTGCCGTCGGGGTATCCCAAGAGACCCAGTACTTC
CAVGVSQETQYF
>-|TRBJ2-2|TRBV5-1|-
TGCGCCAGCAGCTTGGTAGGGGTTTCGGGCACCGGGGAGCTGTTTTTT
CASSLVGVSGTGELFF
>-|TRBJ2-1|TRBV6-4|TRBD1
TGTGCCAGCAGTGATCGTCAGGGGGCATACAATGAGCAGTTCTTC
CASSDRQGAYNEQFF
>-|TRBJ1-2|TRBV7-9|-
TGTGCCAGCAGCTTTGTAGAGAACTATGGCTACACCTTC
CASSFVENYGYTF
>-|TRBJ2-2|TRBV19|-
TGTGCCAGTAGTACAAAGGCCGACATTGGATCGACCGGGGAGCTGTTTTTT
CASSTKADIGSTGELFF
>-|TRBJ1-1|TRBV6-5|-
TGTGCCAGCAGTTACTCGGTGGCGGATGAAGCTTTCTTT
CASSYSVADEAFF
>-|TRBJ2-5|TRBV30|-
TGTGCCTGGAGAGTACAGGGAATCGAGACCCAGTACTTC
CAWRVQGIETQYF
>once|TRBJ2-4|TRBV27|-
TGTGCCAGCAGTTTGGGGGGCAAAAACATTCAGTACTTC
CASSLGGKNIQYF
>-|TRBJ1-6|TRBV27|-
TGTGCCAGCACTCCAGGGCAGGGGAATTCACCCCTCCACTTT
CASTPGQGNSPLHF
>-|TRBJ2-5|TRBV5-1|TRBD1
TGCGCCAGCAGCCAGGGGGACGGGGAGACCCAGTACTTC
CASSQGDGETQYF
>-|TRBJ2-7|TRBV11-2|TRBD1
TGTGCCAGCAGCTTAGCTTACGGGACAGGGATCTACGAGCAGTACTTC
CASSLAYGTGIYEQYF
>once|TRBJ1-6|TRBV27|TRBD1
TGTGCCAGCGGAAAACGGGACAGGGAATCACCCCTCCACTTT
CASGKRDRESPLHF
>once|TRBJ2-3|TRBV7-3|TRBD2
TGTGCCAGCAGCCCGGGACTAGCGGGGGGGCGCCGGGACACAGATACGCAGTATTTT
CASSPGLAGGRRDTDTQYF
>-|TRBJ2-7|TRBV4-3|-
TGCGCCAGCAGCCAAGGAGCTGTGACAGGCTATGGCTACGAGCAGTACTTC
CASSQGAVTGYGYEQYF
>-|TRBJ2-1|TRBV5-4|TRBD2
TGTGCCAGCAGCTCGGAGCGGGGGGGACTAAATGAGCAGTTCTTC
CASSSERGGLNEQFF
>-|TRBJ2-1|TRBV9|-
TGTGCCAGCAGCGTAGACTCCGGGTACAATGAGCAGTTCTTC
CASSVDSGYNEQFF
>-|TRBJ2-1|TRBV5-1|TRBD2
TGCGCCAGCAGCTCTCTAGCGGGGCCGACACGGGTCGTGCAGTTCTTC
CASSSLAGPTRVVQFF
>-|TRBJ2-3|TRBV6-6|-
TGTGCCAGCAGTCTAATGGGCACAGATACGCAGTATTTT
CASSLMGTDTQYF
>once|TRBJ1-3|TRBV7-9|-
TGTGCCAGCAGCTCGGGGGGTGGAAACACCATATATTTT
CASSSGGGNTIYF
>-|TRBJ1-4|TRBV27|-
TGTGCCAGCAAGGCCACGGGGAATAATGAAAAACTGTTTTTT
CASKATGNNEKLFF
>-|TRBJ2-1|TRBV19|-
TGTGCCAGTAGTGTTAGCGCTCAATACAATGAGCAGTTCTTC
CASSVSAQYNEQFF
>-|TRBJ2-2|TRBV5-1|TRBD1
TGCGCCAGCAGCTTGCAGGGGGCGGTCGGGGAGCTGTTTTTT
CASSLQGAVGELFF